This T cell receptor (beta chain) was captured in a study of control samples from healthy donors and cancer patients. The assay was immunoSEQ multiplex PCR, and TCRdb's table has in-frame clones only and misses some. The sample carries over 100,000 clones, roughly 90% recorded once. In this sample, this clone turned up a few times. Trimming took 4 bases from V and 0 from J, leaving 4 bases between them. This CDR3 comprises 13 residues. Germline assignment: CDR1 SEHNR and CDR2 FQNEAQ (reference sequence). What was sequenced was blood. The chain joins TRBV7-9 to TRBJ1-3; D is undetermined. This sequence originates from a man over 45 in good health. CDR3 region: CASSSYSGNTIYF. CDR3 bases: TGTGCCAGCAGCTCCTACTCTGGAAACACCATATATTTT.